This entry is about one TCR beta chain. The antigen is unknown. This record comes from a study of cytomegalovirus exposure and HLA in healthy donors. Each donor was healthy, and each was a bone marrow donor. The PCR employed 60 Vbeta primers together with 13 Jbeta primers. Repertoires were generated with immunoSEQ multiplex PCR, while TCRdb's copy carries only in-frame clones and drops some. The sample is made up of around 50,000 clones, and the top ten hold about 2.5% of it. The germline CDR1 and CDR2 sequences are SGHTA and FQGTGA. There are 13 residues in the CDR3. V was cut by 6 bases and J by 10 bases, with 16 bases left in between. Study conclusions and caveats: Links to common viral pathogens appeared, in a later analysis, for several of the most significant clusters. Specificity for CMV antigens was confirmed in vitro for three of the CMV-associated chains. Judged likely to be a sequencing artifact was a cluster of highly shared sequence variants.

This chain joins TRBV7-3 and TRBJ2-1; D is possibly TRBD2 (5 bases). The sequenced sample consisted of PBMCs. The receptor comes from a female donor in good health and CMV-seronegative. CDR3 protein: CASRNRTAGEQFF. As DNA, the CDR3 is TGTGCCAGCAGAAATCGGACGGCGGGCGAGCAGTTCTTC.